Listed below are T cell receptor beta chains from one sample, sequenced in a study of cytomegalovirus exposure and HLA in healthy donors. The protocol was immunoSEQ multiplex PCR, while the TCRdb copy is restricted to in-frame clones and leaves out a portion. The sample has 170,000 or so clones, roughly 80% seen once. The sequencing sample was made of PBMCs. These receptors came from a boy between 2 and 15 years old in good health and CMV-seronegative. CDR3s include the opening cysteine and the closing phenylalanine or tryptophan. The D gene is left open where the match is weak. Clone size is stated in some rows and not others, as once, few, many or a class when expanded.

V gene,clone size,J gene,D gene,CDR3 DNA,CDR3 protein
TRBV5-1,-,TRBJ2-7,TRBD2,TGCGCCAGCAGCTCGCCGGGACTAGCGGGCTCGGCTTTCGAGCAGTACTTC,CASSSPGLAGSAFEQYF
TRBV5-8,-,TRBJ1-2,-,TGTGCCAGCAGTGTGGAGGGGGGGTTCGTTGGCTACACCTTC,CASSVEGGFVGYTF
TRBV10-1,-,TRBJ2-3,TRBD2,TGCGCCAGCTCAACTAGCGGGAGGATCGGTACGCAGTATTTT,CASSTSGRIGTQYF
TRBV19,-,TRBJ2-7,TRBD2,TGTGCCAGTAGTAACCAACTAGCGGGAGCGGGTCCGGGCGCCTACGAGCAGTACTTC,CASSNQLAGAGPGAYEQYF
TRBV7-9,-,TRBJ2-7,TRBD1,TGTGCCAGCAGCTTATACAGGGGCCGAAGTTCCTACGAGCAGTACTTC,CASSLYRGRSSYEQYF
TRBV4-1,-,TRBJ2-7,TRBD1,TGCGCCAGCAGCGCCCGGGACAGGGAGTCCGAGCAGTACTTC,CASSARDRESEQYF
TRBV11-2,-,TRBJ2-7,-,TGTGCCAGCAGCTTAGGCGGGGCAGCCTCCACCTACGAGCAGTACTTC,CASSLGGAASTYEQYF
TRBV2,-,TRBJ2-3,TRBD1,TGTGCCAGCAAAAGGACAGGGGACACAGATACGCAGTATTTT,CASKRTGDTDTQYF
TRBV7-9,-,TRBJ2-7,TRBD2,TGTGCCAGCAGCCGACCGGGACCTAGCGGAGCCTACGAGCAGTACTTC,CASSRPGPSGAYEQYF
TRBV6-5,few,TRBJ2-7,TRBD2,TGTGCCAGCAGTTCCCTAGCGGGAGGGGGCTCCTACGAGCAGTACTTC,CASSSLAGGGSYEQYF
TRBV6-1,-,TRBJ2-2,-,TGTGCCAGCAGGCTGGACTACCTGAACACCGGGGAGCTGTTTTTT,CASRLDYLNTGELFF
TRBV14,-,TRBJ2-7,TRBD1,TGTGCCATCAACCGGGACAGGGTCTACGAGCAGTACTTC,CAINRDRVYEQYF
TRBV2,-,TRBJ2-1,TRBD2,TGTGCCAGCACCCGAGGACTAGCGGGAGACAATGAGCAGTTCTTC,CASTRGLAGDNEQFF
TRBV5-4,-,TRBJ2-1,TRBD2,TGTGCCAGCAGTAAACCGCGGCTAGCGGGAGGGGGCGATGAGCAGTTCTTC,CASSKPRLAGGGDEQFF
TRBV10-3,-,TRBJ2-7,-,TGTGCCATCAGTGAAGGAGGGTCCACCACCTACGAGCAGTACTTC,CAISEGGSTTYEQYF
TRBV10-1,-,TRBJ2-7,-,TGCGCCAGCAGTCCCGCGGGGTACGAGCAGTACTTC,CASSPAGYEQYF
TRBV19,-,TRBJ2-5,TRBD2,TGTGCCAGTAGTAGGGGGACTAGCGGGAAACTCCAAGAGACCCAGTACTTC,CASSRGTSGKLQETQYF
TRBV28,-,TRBJ1-4,TRBD1,TGTGCCAGCACCCGGACAGGTGGGATCTTAGCTAATGAAAAACTGTTTTTT,CASTRTGGILANEKLFF
TRBV27,-,TRBJ2-1,TRBD2,TGTGCCAGCAGTCTCCCGGGACTAGCGGGAGGGATGAGCTCCTACAATGAGCAGTTCTTC,CASSLPGLAGGMSSYNEQFF
TRBV7-2,-,TRBJ2-1,-,TGTGCCAGCAGCTTAAACCCAGGGGAAAATGAGCAGTTCTTC,CASSLNPGENEQFF
TRBV28,-,TRBJ1-2,TRBD1,TGTGCCAGCAGTCCCCAGGGGGCAGGGGGCTACACCTTC,CASSPQGAGGYTF
TRBV4-2,-,TRBJ2-3,-,TGTGCCAGCAGCCTTGGGGGGGGGCTGCCAGATACGCAGTATTTT,CASSLGGGLPDTQYF
TRBV7-8,once,TRBJ2-2,-,TGTGCCAGCAGCTTAGAAAGGACGAGGGTTGTGAACGGGGAGCTGTTTTTT,CASSLERTRVVNGELFF
TRBV5-5,-,TRBJ2-1,TRBD2,TGTGCCAGCAGCTTGGAGCGGGAGGGTAGAAATGAGCAGTTCTTC,CASSLEREGRNEQFF
TRBV5-5,-,TRBJ2-3,-,TGTGCCAGCAGCTCTACAGGGTTGGGAGATACGCAGTATTTT,CASSSTGLGDTQYF
TRBV27,-,TRBJ1-5,-,TGTGCCAGCAGTACCCAGGGAAATCAGCCCCAGCATTTT,CASSTQGNQPQHF
TRBV19,-,TRBJ1-5,-,TGTGCCAGTAGTATGTTCAGGGAAGTCAATCAGCCCCAGCATTTT,CASSMFREVNQPQHF
TRBV28,-,TRBJ2-7,-,TGTGCCAGCAGTTCAGGACACTTCCACGAGCAGTACTTC,CASSSGHFHEQYF
TRBV5-6,-,TRBJ1-1,TRBD1,TGTGCCAGCAGGCTCGTGACAGGGTTCGTGAACACTGAAGCTTTCTTT,CASRLVTGFVNTEAFF
TRBV6-1,-,TRBJ2-7,-,TGTGCCAGCAGTGGGCAGGTCCTATCTACCTACGAGCAGTACTTC,CASSGQVLSTYEQYF
TRBV5-6,-,TRBJ2-2,TRBD2,TGTGCCAGCAGCTTGGACGGCGGGGGATATGACACCGGGGAGCTGTTTTTT,CASSLDGGGYDTGELFF
TRBV19,few,TRBJ2-1,-,TGTGCCAGTAGTATAGTTAGGACTGAACAGTTCTTC,CASSIVRTEQFF
TRBV6-1,-,TRBJ1-5,TRBD1,TGTGCCAGCATACTCGGACAGGGGAATCGGCCCCAGCATTTT,CASILGQGNRPQHF
TRBV7-9,few,TRBJ2-7,TRBD2,TGTGCCAGCAGCTTAGAGTCTAGCGGGAGCGAGCAGTACTTC,CASSLESSGSEQYF
TRBV7-9,-,TRBJ1-1,-,TGTGTCAGCAGCTTAGCTGCCCGGATGGGAGTCGCTGAAGCTTTCTTT,CVSSLAARMGVAEAFF
TRBV7-6,-,TRBJ1-1,-,TGTGCCAGCAGCCCCCCCGGGACACTGAACACTGAAGCTTTCTTT,CASSPPGTLNTEAFF
TRBV28,-,TRBJ2-3,TRBD2,TGTGCCAGCAGTTTACCTCCACTAGCGGACACAGATACGCAGTATTTT,CASSLPPLADTDTQYF
TRBV2,-,TRBJ1-5,-,TGTGCCAGCAAACCCTTAGGGGGGGGCGATCAGCCCCAGCATTTT,CASKPLGGGDQPQHF
TRBV7-7,-,TRBJ2-5,-,TGTGCTAGCAGCCTACGCCGGGGAAGTCGCGAGACCCAGTACTTC,CASSLRRGSRETQYF
TRBV2,-,TRBJ2-5,-,TGTGCCAGCATTAGTCAGCGGGTAGAGACCCAGTACTTC,CASISQRVETQYF
TRBV2,-,TRBJ2-1,-,TGTGCCAGCAGTGACGGGCGGACAGTCAATGAGCAGTTCTTC,CASSDGRTVNEQFF